This T cell receptor (beta chain) was captured in a study of blood T cell repertoires in COVID-19. This CDR3 contains 14 residues. V was pared by 6 bases and J by 0 bases, with 12 bases between. Germline lookup yields CDR1 SNHLY and CDR2 FYNNEI. Repertoires were generated with immunoSEQ multiplex PCR, while TCRdb's copy carries only in-frame clones and drops some. The sample carries tens of thousands of clones, roughly four fifths recorded once. The genes are TRBV2 and TRBJ2-7; possible D gene TRBD2, 6 bases. The clonotype originates from a woman older than 75 with acute or convalescent COVID-19. The sample taken for sequencing was peripheral blood. Here the CDR3 DNA reads TGTGCCAGCAGAGGACGGGAGAGCTCCTACGAGCAGTACTTC. Amino acid sequence: CASRGRESSYEQYF.